This TCR beta chain was identified in a study of blood T cell repertoires in COVID-19. Study overall: There were acute and convalescent COVID-19 samples, and they came from the United States, Italy and Spain. T cells, B-cell-depleted T cells, or PBMCs provided the cDNA or gDNA that served as material.

This CDR3 is 16 amino acids long. CDR1 and CDR2 (germline): MNHEY, SMNVEV (reference sequence). The V segment lost 5 bases and the J segment 2 bases; nucleotides outside the gene matches: 8. In the authors' methods: Counts of nucleated cells, estimated from reference gene primer amplification, were obtained. Assay: immunoSEQ multiplex PCR; the TCRdb copy retains only in-frame clones and omits some. V, J and clone size were drawn from that table, and D and trimming were deduced from the DNA. The sample consists of under 130,000 clones, 70% to 90% of them appearing once. The source is a man aged 45 to 65 in a cohort sampled during active COVID-19. The gene calls are TRBV27 and TRBJ2-3; 9 positions match TRBD1. Sequencing input: peripheral blood. CDR3: CASSPRGTGSTDTQYF. The CDR3, as DNA: TGTGCCAGCAGTCCCCGGGGGACAGGGTCCACAGATACGCAGTATTTT.